This is a list of T cell receptor beta chains from one sample in a study of OX40 agonist ivuxolimab in advanced cancers. Here immunoSEQ multiplex PCR was the method, and the copy in TCRdb shows in-frame clones only, minus some. The data contain more than 15,000 clones, roughly 87% of them singletons. Sequences were derived from CD4+ or CD8+ T cells sorted from blood, sampled in a trial of the OX40 agonist ivuxolimab. The receptors originated from an adult with an advanced solid tumor such as melanoma, head and neck, liver or kidney cancer. The CDR3 runs from the conserved cysteine through the conserved F or W. D genes are given only for firm matches. Part of the rows lack a size; the others show once, few, many or a class for expanded clones.

size: .
D: .
J: TRBJ2-4
V: TRBV15
DNA: TGTGCCACCAGTCCAAATCAGGGTTCAACCAAAAACATTCAGTACTTC
CDR3: CATSPNQGSTKNIQYF

size: once
D: .
J: TRBJ2-7
V: TRBV28
DNA: TGTGCCACCCTTGGTAGTCAGTCCAGCTCCTACGAGCAGTACTTC
CDR3: CATLGSQSSSYEQYF

size: .
D: .
J: TRBJ1-2
V: TRBV15
DNA: TGTGCCACCAGCAGAAGCAGGGTTGTATGGGGCTACACCTTC
CDR3: CATSRSRVVWGYTF

size: .
D: TRBD1
J: TRBJ2-7
V: TRBV5-5
DNA: TGTGCCAGCATCCCGGGACAGGGGATTTTCGGGGAGCAGTACTTC
CDR3: CASIPGQGIFGEQYF

size: .
D: .
J: TRBJ1-3
V: TRBV9
DNA: TGTGCCAGCAGCGTAGCTCTGGCAGAGACTGGAAACACCATATATTTT
CDR3: CASSVALAETGNTIYF

size: .
D: .
J: TRBJ1-1
V: TRBV10-3
DNA: TGTGCCATCAGTGAGTCTTCCGGGGAATTGAACACTGAAGCTTTCTTT
CDR3: CAISESSGELNTEAFF

size: once
D: TRBD1
J: TRBJ2-7
V: TRBV28
DNA: TGTGCCAGCAGTTTACCCGTAGGGACAGGGTTTTACGAGCAGTACTTC
CDR3: CASSLPVGTGFYEQYF

size: once
D: TRBD1
J: TRBJ1-2
V: TRBV4-1
DNA: TGCGCCAGCAGCCCTGGGACAGGGATCTACACCTTC
CDR3: CASSPGTGIYTF

size: .
D: .
J: TRBJ1-5
V: TRBV4-1
DNA: TGCGCCAGCAGCGGGGGATTAGGCAATCAGCCCCAGCATTTT
CDR3: CASSGGLGNQPQHF

size: .
D: .
J: TRBJ2-2
V: TRBV9
DNA: TGTGCCAGCAGCCCTCGGGTCCGACCCGGGGAGCTGTTTTTT
CDR3: CASSPRVRPGELFF

size: once
D: .
J: TRBJ2-5
V: TRBV2
DNA: TGTGCCAGCAGGCGCAGCATAGAGACCCAGTACTTC
CDR3: CASRRSIETQYF

size: .
D: .
J: TRBJ1-1
V: TRBV6-5
DNA: TGTGCCAGCAGCAACGACGGGGGCGGCACTGAAGCTTTCTTT
CDR3: CASSNDGGGTEAFF

size: .
D: TRBD2
J: TRBJ2-5
V: TRBV2
DNA: TGTGCCAGCAGAATAGCGGGGGGCCCCATTGACCCCCAGTACTTC
CDR3: CASRIAGGPIDPQYF

size: .
D: .
J: TRBJ1-2
V: TRBV5-1
DNA: TGCGCCAGCAGCTTGACGGTGGACAGCAGGTATGGCTACACCTTC
CDR3: CASSLTVDSRYGYTF

size: .
D: .
J: TRBJ1-4
V: TRBV9
DNA: TGTGCCAGCAGCGTAGAGGGAACACTTAATGAAAAACTGTTTTTT
CDR3: CASSVEGTLNEKLFF

size: .
D: TRBD1
J: TRBJ1-2
V: TRBV5-5
DNA: TGTGCCAGCAGCCGGGACAGGCGAGGCTACACCTTC
CDR3: CASSRDRRGYTF

size: few
D: .
J: TRBJ1-2
V: TRBV11-2
DNA: TGTGCGACCTTATCTTATGGCTACACCTTC
CDR3: CATLSYGYTF

size: .
D: .
J: TRBJ2-1
V: TRBV19
DNA: TGTGCCAGTAAGAGTGGGAACAATGAGCAGTTCTTC
CDR3: CASKSGNNEQFF

size: .
D: TRBD1
J: TRBJ1-2
V: TRBV27
DNA: TGTGCCAGCAGTTTTTTCGCAGGGGGCATGAATGGCTACACCTTC
CDR3: CASSFFAGGMNGYTF

size: .
D: .
J: TRBJ2-5
V: TRBV9
DNA: TGTGCCAGCAGCGCCCTGACAGATCAAGAGACCCAGTACTTC
CDR3: CASSALTDQETQYF

size: .
D: .
J: TRBJ1-1
V: TRBV7-6
DNA: TGTGCCAGCAGCCCCGGGACGATCAACACTGAAGCTTTCTTT
CDR3: CASSPGTINTEAFF

size: .
D: TRBD1
J: TRBJ1-4
V: TRBV5-3
DNA: TGTGCCAGAAGCTTCGGGGACAGGGGAGAAAAACTGTTTTTT
CDR3: CARSFGDRGEKLFF

size: .
D: TRBD2
J: TRBJ2-2
V: TRBV5-6
DNA: TGTGCCAGCAACCAACTAGCGACCGGGGAGCTGTTTTTT
CDR3: CASNQLATGELFF

size: .
D: .
J: TRBJ1-1
V: TRBV15
DNA: TGTGCCACCAGCAGGGCGGACAGAAGCAACACTGAAGCTTTCTTT
CDR3: CATSRADRSNTEAFF

size: .
D: .
J: TRBJ1-1
V: TRBV5-1
DNA: TGCGCCAGCAGCTTGGCCTTGGGCGGCTTCATGAACACTGAAGCTTTCTTT
CDR3: CASSLALGGFMNTEAFF

size: once
D: .
J: TRBJ1-1
V: TRBV13
DNA: TGTGCCAGCAGTTCCCCTTACGACGTACCAGGGACTGAAGCTTTCTTT
CDR3: CASSSPYDVPGTEAFF

size: .
D: .
J: TRBJ1-1
V: TRBV7-8
DNA: TGTGCCAGCAGCTCTGCCCCTAACACTGAAGCTTTCTTT
CDR3: CASSSAPNTEAFF

size: few
D: TRBD1
J: TRBJ2-7
V: TRBV27
DNA: TGTGCCAGCAGTTTAGTAGTGGGGGACAGGGGGTACGAGCAGTACTTC
CDR3: CASSLVVGDRGYEQYF

size: .
D: .
J: TRBJ1-5
V: TRBV28
DNA: TGTGCCAGCAGTTTTCGAGGGGCTCAGCCCCAGCATTTT
CDR3: CASSFRGAQPQHF

size: .
D: .
J: TRBJ2-7
V: TRBV29-1
DNA: TGCAGCGTTGAAGATCAGGGCAGGGGCTCCTACGAGCAGTACTTC
CDR3: CSVEDQGRGSYEQYF

size: .
D: .
J: TRBJ1-5
V: TRBV7-6
DNA: TGTGCCAGCAGCTTAGGAGGGTCCCATAGCAATCAGCCCCAGCATTTT
CDR3: CASSLGGSHSNQPQHF

size: .
D: .
J: TRBJ2-7
V: TRBV11-3
DNA: TGTGCCAGCAGCTTAGAGGGACCCGACCACGGCGAGCAGTACTTC
CDR3: CASSLEGPDHGEQYF

size: .
D: .
J: TRBJ2-7
V: TRBV5-1
DNA: TGCGCCAGCAGCTTGGAACAGAGCTCCTACGAGCAGTACTTC
CDR3: CASSLEQSSYEQYF

size: .
D: .
J: TRBJ2-1
V: TRBV7-6
DNA: TGTGCCAGCAGCAGCATAGAAGGTGAGCAGTTCTTC
CDR3: CASSSIEGEQFF

size: .
D: TRBD2
J: TRBJ2-7
V: TRBV11-2
DNA: TGTGCCAGCAGAATGAGCGGGGAACTCTACGAGCAGTACTTC
CDR3: CASRMSGELYEQYF

size: .
D: .
J: TRBJ1-5
V: TRBV27
DNA: TGTGCCAGCAGTTCGTGGACTTCAAGCAATCAGCCCCAGCATTTT
CDR3: CASSSWTSSNQPQHF

size: .
D: TRBD2
J: TRBJ2-1
V: TRBV27
DNA: TGTGCCAGCAGTTTTAGCGGGGGGTCCTACAATGAGCAGTTCTTC
CDR3: CASSFSGGSYNEQFF

size: .
D: .
J: TRBJ2-1
V: TRBV27
DNA: TGTGCCAGCAGTTTATCAGGAGAGAACAATGAGCAGTTCTTC
CDR3: CASSLSGENNEQFF

size: once
D: .
J: TRBJ1-1
V: TRBV29-1
DNA: TGCAGCGTTGAACTGGGGTCGGAAGCTTTCTTT
CDR3: CSVELGSEAFF

size: .
D: .
J: TRBJ2-7
V: TRBV13
DNA: TGTGCCAGCTCCTGGCCCGGCTCCTACGAGCAGTACTTC
CDR3: CASSWPGSYEQYF